These 16 T cell receptor beta chains were sequenced from one sample in a study of T cell responses to AZD1222 COVID-19 vaccine. Using immunoSEQ multiplex PCR, the repertoire was profiled, and TCRdb retains in-frame clones only, with some absent. The sample lists approximately 110,000 clones, around 92% occurring once. Specimen: peripheral blood, collected on day 0 of AZD1222 vaccination. Source of these receptors: an adult in good health.

V is TRBV28 and J is TRBJ1-2; D ambiguous. V lost 2 bases to trimming and J lost 4 bases, with 14 bases between them. The CDR3 sequence is 15 residues long. Germline V CDR1 and CDR2: MDHEN, SYDVKM. CDR3 nucleotides: TGTGCCAGCAGTTTACAAGAACCCCCTCTCTATGGCTACACCTTC. It specifies CASSLQEPPLYGYTF.

The V and J genes are TRBV3-1 (or the pseudogene TRBV3-2) and TRBJ2-3; 14 positions agree with TRBD2. The germline gives CDR1 LGHDT, CDR2 YNNKEL (reference sequence). The CDR3 consists of 18 residues. Unmatched junction bases numbered 5, after V lost 3 bases and J lost 0 bases. In nucleotides, the CDR3 is TGTGCCAGCAGCCACGGACTAGCGGGGGGCACTAGCACAGATACGCAGTATTTT. Its protein is CASSHGLAGGTSTDTQYF.

The genes are TRBV19 and TRBJ2-2; no firm D call. This CDR3 comprises 15 residues. CDR1 is LNHDA and CDR2 is SQIVND in the germline V gene (reference sequence). V lost 10 bases and J 1 base, leaving 16 bases between the germline ends. The CDR3 spells CATLRWLENTGELFF. Written as DNA, the CDR3 is TGTGCCACGTTAAGGTGGTTAGAGAACACCGGGGAGCTGTTTTTT.

The chain recombines TRBV28 with TRBJ1-5; no definite D call. Deletions cut 4 bases from V and 5 bases from J, with 6 bases between. The CDR3 length is 12 residues. CDR1 is MDHEN, CDR2 SYDVKM, per germline. The CDR3 spells CASSSSDQPQHF. The CDR3 DNA sequence: TGTGCCAGCAGTTCATCAGATCAGCCCCAGCATTTT.

The chain carries TRBV29-1 and TRBJ2-1; D possibly corresponds to TRBD2 (6 bases). The CDR3 is 16 residues long. Germline assignment: CDR1 SQVTM and CDR2 ANQGSEA. The germline V and J ends were trimmed by 6 bases and 2 bases, with 20 bases remaining between them. The CDR3 bases are TGCAGCGTCGCACCGGGACTCAAAACTACCTACAATGAGCAGTTCTTC. Translated: CSVAPGLKTTYNEQFF.

The chain uses TRBV4-1 and TRBJ1-1; D is undetermined. In germline, CDR1 is MGHRA, CDR2 YSYEKL. This CDR3 is built from 16 residues. Trimming pared 2 bases from V and 5 bases from J, leaving 18 bases between. In DNA form, the CDR3 reads TGCGCCAGCAGCCAAAGGCTTAGTCCGACCGGGACTGAAGCTTTCTTT. This sequence encodes CASSQRLSPTGTEAFF.

Concerning this clone itself: The same CDR3 is also encoded by other DNA sequences in this sample. CDR3 sequence reads: CASSPRGLSTIYF. DNA for the CDR3: TGTGCCAGCAGTCCTCGGGGGTTAAGCACCATATATTTT. V and J are TRBV5-8 and TRBJ1-3, with D perhaps matching TRBD1 (5 bases). V was trimmed by 5 bases and J by 9 bases, leaving 15 bases between them. The CDR3 runs 13 residues. In germline, CDR1 is SGHTS, CDR2 YDEGEE.

The gene calls are TRBV28 and TRBJ1-2, with D possibly matching TRBD1 (5 bases). V dropped 6 bases and J dropped 6 bases, with 20 bases sitting between them. The CDR3 covers 15 residues. The germline V gene has CDR1 MDHEN and CDR2 SYDVKM. The CDR3 spells CASRTLTVDGNGYTF. CDR3 nucleotide sequence: TGTGCCAGCAGGACCTTGACAGTGGACGGGAATGGCTACACCTTC.

As concerns this clone: Other DNA variants within this sample encode the same CDR3. The V gene is TRBV19, the J gene TRBJ2-7; D is perhaps TRBD1 (6 bases). V lost 5 bases, J lost 4 bases, and 12 bases lay in between. Germline CDR1 is LNHDA and CDR2 is SQIVND (reference sequence). This CDR3 region has 13 residues. This chain's CDR3 is CASSRAGDYEQYF. CDR3 coding DNA: TGTGCCAGTAGTCGGGCAGGGGATTACGAGCAGTACTTC.

The rearrangement uses TRBV18 and TRBJ2-1, with TRBD2 matching 14 bases. J gave up 9 bases and V 3 bases, and 10 bases lay outside the gene matches. Germline CDR1 KGHSH, CDR2 LQKENI. This CDR3 is built from 17 residues. The CDR3: CASSPRLAGGPLAEQFF. CDR3 coding DNA: TGTGCCAGCTCACCGAGACTAGCGGGAGGGCCGCTGGCTGAGCAGTTCTTC.

The table lists this clone with a count of one. J is TRBJ2-1 and V is TRBV11-3; D ambiguous. Looked up from germline, CDR1 is SGHNT and CDR2 is YENEEA. Trimming stripped 8 bases from V and 2 bases from J, with 10 bases between. This CDR3 comprises 13 residues. The CDR3 DNA sequence: TGTGCCAGCGCCCCCGCCCCCTACAATGAGCAGTTCTTC. Encoded protein: CASAPAPYNEQFF.

The V call is TRBV10-3, the J call TRBJ1-1; D remains ambiguous. Germline CDR1 ENHRY, CDR2 SYGVKD. Trimming left V 2 bases short and J 4 bases short, with 8 bases between. The CDR3 totals 13 residues. CDR3 loop: CAISEGRSTEAFF. The DNA of the CDR3 is TGTGCCATCAGTGAGGGGAGGTCCACTGAAGCTTTCTTT.

The chain is built from TRBV11-2 and TRBJ1-1; unclear D gene. Germline V lookup: CDR1 SGHAT, CDR2 FQNNGV. The CDR3 sequence is 13 residues long. CDR3 in amino acids: CGCSSYVNTEAFF. In nucleotides, the CDR3 is TGTGGGTGCAGTTCTTATGTGAACACTGAAGCTTTCTTT. The full variable domain, completed using reference TRBV11-2 and TRBJ1-1, is EAGVAQSPRYKIIEKRQSVAFWCNPISGHATLYWYQQILGQGPKLLIQFQNNGVVDDSQLPKDRFSAERLKGVDSTLKIQPAKLEDSAVYLCGCSSYVNTEAFFGQGTRLTVV.

This chain connects TRBV11-2 to TRBJ2-1; 10 bases align to TRBD2. The germline gives CDR1 SGHAT, CDR2 FQNNGV. The CDR3 consists of 15 residues. With 2 bases clipped from V and 6 bases from J, the junction kept 4 bases outside the gene matches. CDR3 DNA: TGTGCCAGCAGCTTACGAGCGGGAGGGACCAATGAGCAGTTCTTC. Translating it yields CASSLRAGGTNEQFF.

The rearrangement links TRBV7-2 to TRBJ1-2, with 10 bases matching TRBD1. The CDR3 is 17 amino acids. The V and J ends lost 5 bases and 8 bases, in that order; junction bases with no gene match: 17. Looked up from germline, CDR1 is SGHTA and CDR2 is FQGNSA. The CDR3 nucleotides are TGTGCCAGCAGCACTAGGGGGGGACAGGGGCGTTCGGGCGGCTACACCTTC. Encoded protein: CASSTRGGQGRSGGYTF. Together with reference TRBV7-2 and TRBJ1-2, the CDR3 gives the full variable domain: GAGVSQSPSNKVTEKGKDVELRCDPISGHTALYWYRQSLGQGLEFLIYFQGNSAPDKSGLPSDRFSAERTGGSVSTLTIQRTQQEDSAVYLCASSTRGGQGRSGGYTFGSGTRLTVV.

This chain joins TRBV19 and TRBJ1-5, with a possible D match to TRBD1 (5 bases). The ends were cut back, 1 base at V and 2 bases at J, with 6 bases in the middle. The germline V gene encodes CDR1 LNHDA and CDR2 SQIVND (reference sequence). The CDR3 has 14 residues. The CDR3 here is CASSIGRGNQPQHF. In DNA form, the CDR3 reads TGTGCCAGTAGTATAGGCAGGGGCAATCAGCCCCAGCATTTT. Using reference TRBV19 and TRBJ1-5 for the parts outside the CDR3, the full variable domain is DGGITQSPKYLFRKEGQNVTLSCEQNLNHDAMYWYRQDPGQGLRLIYYSQIVNDFQKGDIAEGYSVSREKKESFPLTVTSAQKNPTAFYLCASSIGRGNQPQHFGDGTRLSIL.